The present TCR beta chain was sequenced within a study of OX40 agonist ivuxolimab in advanced cancers. General notes on the study: Ivuxolimab was an agonistic, fully human IgG2 monoclonal antibody directed against OX40 (CD134), a costimulatory receptor. Intravenous ivuxolimab was administered to patients every 2 weeks at six dose levels: 0.01, 0.1, 0.3, 1.5, 3 and 10 mg/kg. Of the approximately 50 dose-escalation patients, hepatocellular carcinoma was present in some 19, melanoma in around 15, renal cell carcinoma in 9 and head and neck cancer in 9. A male proportion of about 79% and a mean age of 60 years, ranging from 23 to 79, were recorded for the dose-escalation cohort. Prior anti-PD-1, anti-PD-L1 or anti-CTLA-4 therapy was permitted, and 30% to 45% of dose-escalation patients had received checkpoint inhibitors. Partial responses were achieved by three dose-escalation patients, of whom one had hepatocellular carcinoma and two had cutaneous melanoma. Peripheral TCRbeta sequencing aimed to test whether ivuxolimab altered TCR sequence diversity and caused clonal T-cell expansion. The paper covers the monotherapy dose-escalation part of the phase I ivuxolimab trial, which included N = 52 patients.

Regarding this clone: The antigen it recognizes is unknown. Base quality data are lacking; no much larger clone is found one base away.

The CDR3 spans 15 residues, from the cysteine through the phenylalanine. CDR3 DNA only is kept here, 45 bases in frame from base 1. The germline ends are 15 bases apart after V is trimmed by 2 bases and J by 8 bases. According to the germline V gene, CDR1 reads SGHTA and CDR2 reads FQGNSA. Genomic DNA was extracted from sorted cells for sequencing of the TCRbeta CDR3 region. The immunoSEQ Assay was used for sequencing of TCRbeta CDR3 regions. TCRdb provides this immuneACCESS table in a form limited to in-frame rearrangements. Some clones are lacking; in checked studies, under half of them reflect an unresolved V gene, and why the rest are absent is not known. The sample contains under 45,000 clones, around 73% of them found a single time. Of the sample, 9.5% to 15% falls within the top ten clones. Study-wide conclusions, independent of this receptor: In the 0.1-3.0 mg/kg groups, partial responders had among the lowest normalized peripheral clonal expansion, particularly in CD8+ T cells. Clonal expansion of both CD4+ and CD8+ blood T cells was observed from baseline to week 6 at doses 0.1 to 3.0 mg/kg. After ivuxolimab, CD8+ T cells had more expanded clones than CD4+ T cells on average. Low levels of normalized T-cell clonal expansion were also seen in some nonresponding patients. Which antigens the clonally expanded peripheral T cells were specific for was not determined.

The trial excluded patients who had a history of autoimmune disease or who were on systemic immunosuppression. Peripheral blood for TCR sequencing was collected from all dose cohorts at baseline, on cycle 4 day 1, and on cycle 7 day 1. The samples were taken from a phase I, first-in-human, multicenter, open-label dose-escalation trial of ivuxolimab. The trial enrolled adults with locally advanced or metastatic head and neck squamous cell, hepatocellular, melanoma or renal cell carcinoma. Before TCR sequencing, CD4+ T cells and CD8+ T cells were sorted from peripheral blood as separate populations. This sequence originates from an adult with an advanced solid tumor such as melanoma, head and neck, liver or kidney cancer. Rearrangement joined TRBV7-2 to TRBJ2-2; possibly the D gene is TRBD2, per 6 matching bases. The sample was CD4+ or CD8+ T cells sorted from blood, taken in a trial of the OX40 agonist ivuxolimab. The DNA is as follows: TGTGCCAGCAGCTTACAACCGTGGGCGGGAGGGGAGCTGTTTTTT. The encoded protein is CASSLQPWAGGELFF.